This TCR beta chain derives from a study of control samples from healthy donors and cancer patients. Clones were sequenced by immunoSEQ multiplex PCR, and TCRdb holds only the in-frame ones, with some missing. Among about 130,000 clones listed, 80% to 95% were seen once. Germline V gene sequence: CDR1 SGHNT, CDR2 YYREEE (reference sequence). The CDR3 loop spans 16 amino acids. The V gene end was trimmed by 4 bases and the J gene end by 5 bases; junction bases not matched to a gene: 13. The V call is TRBV5-4, the J call TRBJ2-5, with 8 bases fitting TRBD2. What was sequenced was blood. The clonotype was recovered from a woman in her 50s in good health. The CDR3 protein is CASSPEPGGGKETQYF. The CDR3 DNA is TGTGCCAGCAGCCCCGAACCCGGGGGGGGGAAGGAGACCCAGTACTTC.